This TCR beta chain was identified in a study of response to subunit inactivated influenza vaccine. Many counts were recorded for this clonotype. Antigen unknown. This CDR3 spans 14 amino acids. Germline V gene data show CDR1 as SGHVT and CDR2 as SQSDAQ. V was trimmed by 5 bases and J by 1 base, leaving 9 bases between them. Whole-study findings and limits: Every seasonal influenza vaccination brings in few new T cells, the authors suggested.

One entry per CDR3 protein results from TCRdb running MiXCR on the RT-PCR reads. The table includes a few hundred thousand distinct CDR3 sequences, 21% detected once. The source of this sequence is a man aged 45 to 70 who received an inactivated influenza vaccine. The material sequenced was PBMCs from blood, taken less than 22 months after vaccination. The chain couples TRBV7-4 to TRBJ1-3; unclear D gene. In nucleotides, the CDR3 is TGTGCCAGCAGCCTGCAACCATCTGGAAACACCATATATTTT. Its protein product is CASSLQPSGNTIYF.